Below are 9 T cell receptor beta chains sequenced from a single sample in a study of graft-versus-host responses after intestinal transplantation. Sequenced by immunoSEQ multiplex PCR; TCRdb stores in-frame clones only, minus some. The data contain around 99,000 clones, about 93% of them singletons. These TCRs are of unknown antigen specificity. The sequenced sample was unstimulated CD8+ T cells sorted from spleen or lymph node cells, obtained before intestinal transplant. All receptors derive from a human donor who received an intestinal transplant.

This rearrangement joins TRBV27 to TRBJ2-5; weak D call: TRBD2 (5 bases). CDR3 length: 17 amino acids. V shed 0 bases and J shed 1 base, with 15 bases lying between them. Germline loops: CDR1 MNHEY, CDR2 SMNVEV (reference sequence). The CDR3 coding sequence is TGTGCCAGCAGTTTATCCCCCTCGGCGGGTTCCCAAGAGACCCAGTACTTC. As protein: CASSLSPSAGSQETQYF.

This chain links TRBV30 with TRBJ2-3, with 7 bases that match TRBD2. Trimming removed 2 bases from V and 2 bases from J; junction bases left unmatched: 7. This CDR3 has 15 amino acids. Per the germline V gene, CDR1 is GTSNPN and CDR2 is SVGIG (reference sequence). The CDR3 loop is CAWSLSGGTTDTQYF. The CDR3 DNA reads TGTGCCTGGAGTCTTTCCGGGGGGACCACAGATACGCAGTATTTT.

The rearrangement joins TRBV9 to TRBJ2-7; 10 bases match TRBD2. From germline, CDR1 is SGDLS and CDR2 YYNGEE. The CDR3 consists of 16 residues. With V trimmed by 4 bases and J by 2 bases, 9 bases remained unmatched. CDR3 amino acids: CASSPETSGYAYEQYF. Written as DNA, the CDR3 is TGTGCCAGCAGCCCGGAGACTAGCGGGTACGCCTACGAGCAGTACTTC.

This clone was seen a handful of times. The CDR3 DNA reads TGCGCCAGCAGCCAAGATCGAAACGAACAGGGCGGTGGCTACACCTTC. Its translation: CASSQDRNEQGGGYTF. The J gene is TRBJ1-2, the V gene TRBV4-3, with D maybe TRBD1 (6 bases). The CDR3 is made up of 16 amino acids. With 0 bases removed from V and 7 bases from J, the gap between germline ends came to 18 bases. Per the germline V gene, CDR1 is LGHNA and CDR2 is YSLEER.

Worth noting for this clone: Other nucleotide sequences in the sample specify the same CDR3. J is TRBJ1-2 and V is TRBV27, with a tentative D call TRBD1 (6 bases). The germline CDR1 and CDR2 sequences are MNHEY and SMNVEV (reference sequence). The CDR3 contains 14 residues. The ends were cut back, 0 bases at V and 2 bases at J, with 7 bases in the middle. The CDR3 DNA follows: TGTGCCAGCAGTTTATCTGGGGGCAACTATGGCTACACCTTC. Protein sequence: CASSLSGGNYGYTF.

The CDR3 bases are TGTGCCAGCAGCTTAAGGGGGGGGGCCTACAATGAGCAGTTCTTC. This sequence encodes CASSLRGGAYNEQFF. The chain carries TRBV7-2 and TRBJ2-1; TRBD2 is a possible D gene (7 bases). The CDR3 is 15 amino acids. V lost 2 bases, J lost 2 bases, and 10 bases lay in between. Germline assignment: CDR1 SGHTA and CDR2 FQGNSA. Using reference TRBV7-2 and TRBJ2-1 for the parts outside the CDR3, the full variable domain is GAGVSQSPSNKVTEKGKDVELRCDPISGHTALYWYRQSLGQGLEFLIYFQGNSAPDKSGLPSDRFSAERTGGSVSTLTIQRTQQEDSAVYLCASSLRGGAYNEQFFGPGTRLTVL.

This clone was recorded once. The CDR3 spells CASGLPPGQGGYTF. The CDR3 bases are TGTGCTAGTGGTCTCCCCCCCGGACAGGGCGGCTACACCTTC. The V and J genes are TRBV12-5 and TRBJ1-2; 8 nucleotides agree with TRBD1. Trimming cost V 5 bases and J 8 bases; bases outside gene matches: 10. This CDR3 comprises 14 residues. Germline CDR1 reads LGHNT; CDR2 reads FRNRAP.

The chain employs TRBV30 and TRBJ1-1, with D possibly being TRBD1 (5 bases). Trimming removed 2 bases at V and 3 bases at J, with 13 bases between. The CDR3 contains 14 residues. Germline values: CDR1 GTSNPN, CDR2 SVGIG (reference sequence). The CDR3 DNA reads as TGTGCCTGGAGTACCGGGGCGGGGGACACTGAAGCTTTCTTT. As protein: CAWSTGAGDTEAFF.

This chain joins TRBV7-9 and TRBJ2-5, with TRBD1 matching 7 bases. The CDR3 totals 15 residues. J gave up 3 bases and V 2 bases, and 6 bases lay outside the gene matches. From germline, CDR1 is SEHNR and CDR2 FQNEAQ (reference sequence). The CDR3 DNA sequence: TGTGCCAGCAGCTTATCTCCGGGACAGAAAGAGACCCAGTACTTC. It specifies CASSLSPGQKETQYF.